This entry features one TCR beta chain sequence. These data belong to a study of T cells after yellow fever vaccination. The CDR3 spans 16 residues. In germline, CDR1 is DFQATT, CDR2 SNEGSKA (reference sequence). Trimming removed 3 bases from V and 5 bases from J, with 20 bases in between. A universal primer site and UMIs were added as TCR cDNA was made by 5'RACE template switching. MiXCR, applied by TCRdb to the 5' RACE reads, yields one record per CDR3 protein. The sample shows 300,000 to 450,000 distinct CDR3 sequences, around 6.5% of them seen only once. The chain combines TRBV20-1 with TRBJ2-1; tentative D call: TRBD2 (6 bases). The sequence was obtained from a man aged 25-45 years who received the YFV17D yellow fever vaccine. This sample comprised PBMCs, obtained 5 days after the yellow fever booster vaccination. CDR3: CSASNSGPPGDNEQFF. CDR3 DNA: TGCAGTGCTAGTAATAGCGGCCCCCCCGGAGACAATGAGCAGTTCTTC.